The source of this T cell receptor (beta chain) is a study of cytomegalovirus exposure and HLA in healthy donors. Study results and limitations: Some V segments could not be told apart, so they were left out, TRBV6-2 and TRBV6-3 among them.

60 Vbeta and 13 Jbeta primers were used in PCR. Measured with immunoSEQ multiplex PCR; TCRdb has only the in-frame clones, and not every one. The data show about 200,000 clones, around 83% seen once. To note about this clone: The antigen remains unidentified.

CDR1 and CDR2 from the germline V gene are SNHLY and FYNNEI. The length of the CDR3 is 14 residues. The clonotype originates from a woman aged 40-49 years in good health and CMV-seronegative. Sequences were obtained from PBMCs. J is TRBJ2-5 and V is TRBV2; a weak D match, TRBD1 (6 bases). The better agreement between TRBJ2-7 and the DNA end casts doubt on the J call. The CDR3 loop reads CASEDRHTSNEQYF. In DNA, the CDR3 is TGTGCCAGTGAGGACAGACATACAAGCAACGAGCAGTACTTC.